This T cell receptor (beta chain) derives from a study of OX40 agonist ivuxolimab in advanced cancers. At the level of the study: Those treated in dose escalation had hepatocellular carcinoma, melanoma, renal cell cancer or head and neck cancer.

Germline V CDR1 and CDR2: SGHDN, FVKESK. The CDR3 is made up of 14 amino acids. V lost 3 bases and J lost 3, with 12 bases in between. Using immunoSEQ multiplex PCR, the repertoire was profiled, and TCRdb retains in-frame clones only, with some absent. The sample comprises approximately 94,000 clones, 92% of which are singletons, and 3.4% rests with the top ten. J is TRBJ2-7 and V is TRBV14; tentative D call: TRBD1 (6 bases). The sequence came from an adult with an advanced solid tumor such as melanoma, head and neck, liver or kidney cancer. The sample in question was CD4+ or CD8+ T cells sorted from blood, obtained in a trial of the OX40 agonist ivuxolimab. The CDR3: CASSHWDNYYEQYF. The CDR3 DNA reads TGTGCCAGCAGCCATTGGGACAATTACTACGAGCAGTACTTC.